This is a list of T cell receptor beta chains from one sample in a study of cytomegalovirus exposure and HLA in healthy donors. The table came from immunoSEQ multiplex PCR; TCRdb's copy has only in-frame clones and leaves some out. Among around 160,000 clones listed, 60% to 80% were seen once. The sequencing sample was made of PBMCs. Receptors were obtained from a man between 45 and 60 years old in good health and CMV-seropositive. Each CDR3 is given with its conserved first and last residue. D genes are given only for firm matches. Part of the rows lack a size; the others show once, few, many or a class for expanded clones.

TRBJ1-2,-,-,TRBV7-2,CASSLALQGYTF,TGTGCCAGCAGCTTGGCCCTCCAAGGCTACACCTTC
TRBJ2-5,-,TRBD1,TRBV10-2,CASSDRGLRQETQYF,TGCGCCAGCTCAGACAGGGGGCTTCGGCAAGAGACCCAGTACTTC
TRBJ2-2,few,TRBD1,TRBV4-2,CASSRVDRDANTGELFF,TGTGCCAGCAGCCGAGTCGACAGGGACGCGAACACCGGGGAGCTGTTTTTT
TRBJ1-2,-,TRBD1,TRBV11-1,CASSLADRGDYGYTF,TGTGCCAGCAGCTTGGCCGACAGGGGGGACTATGGCTACACCTTC
TRBJ2-1,-,TRBD2,TRBV6-6,CASSSSGAYNEQFF,TGTGCCAGCAGTTCTAGCGGGGCGTACAATGAGCAGTTCTTC
TRBJ1-6,-,-,TRBV27,CASSQARSPNSYNSPLHF,TGTGCCAGCAGCCAAGCCCGATCCCCTAACTCCTATAATTCACCCCTCCACTTT
TRBJ1-6,-,-,TRBV29-1,CSVGDIDSPLHF,TGCAGCGTAGGGGACATTGATTCACCCCTCCACTTT
TRBJ1-6,once,-,TRBV25-1,CASTDRPSGNSPLHF,TGTGCCAGCACTGACCGTCCTAGCGGGAATTCACCCCTCCACTTT
TRBJ1-2,-,TRBD1,TRBV30,CAWSVGQGATYGYTF,TGTGCCTGGAGTGTGGGACAGGGGGCTACCTATGGCTACACCTTC
TRBJ2-1,-,-,TRBV4-2,CASSQRVYDEQFF,TGTGCCAGCAGCCAGAGGGTCTATGATGAGCAGTTCTTC
TRBJ2-2,-,-,TRBV5-6,CASSFYTGRNTGELFF,TGTGCCAGCAGCTTCTACACAGGGAGAAACACCGGGGAGCTGTTTTTT
TRBJ2-2,-,TRBD1,TRBV28,CASSLRQGIPGELFF,TGTGCCAGCAGTCTCCGACAGGGGATCCCCGGGGAGCTGTTTTTT
TRBJ2-1,-,TRBD1,TRBV12-5,CASGADRGGYNEQFF,TGTGCTAGTGGTGCAGACAGGGGGGGTTACAATGAGCAGTTCTTC
TRBJ2-5,-,-,TRBV6-5,CASSPQGFQETQYF,TGTGCCAGCAGTCCTCAGGGCTTCCAAGAGACCCAGTACTTC
TRBJ1-1,-,-,TRBV7-2,CASSSGQQQTNTEAFF,TGTGCCAGCAGCTCCGGACAGCAACAAACGAACACTGAAGCTTTCTTT
TRBJ1-4,-,-,TRBV19,CASSIAVATNEKLFF,TGTGCCAGTAGTATCGCGGTTGCAACTAATGAAAAACTGTTTTTT
TRBJ1-5,-,TRBD1,TRBV2,CASRRQGGSNQPQHF,TGTGCCAGCAGGAGACAGGGGGGAAGCAATCAGCCCCAGCATTTT
TRBJ2-2,few,-,TRBV4-2,CASTHLGGGSTGELFF,TGTGCCAGCACCCATTTGGGGGGGGGCTCAACCGGGGAGCTGTTTTTT
TRBJ2-5,-,-,TRBV5-1,CASSLITAGETQYF,TGCGCCAGCAGCTTGATTACAGCAGGGGAGACCCAGTACTTC
TRBJ1-1,-,-,TRBV7-2,CASSPSPGGETGAFF,TGTGCCAGCAGCCCGAGCCCAGGTGGGGAAACAGGAGCTTTCTTT
TRBJ2-6,-,-,TRBV4-1,CASSQDSRGSGANVLTF,TGCGCCAGCAGCCAAGACTCCCGGGGGTCTGGGGCCAACGTCCTGACTTTC
TRBJ2-5,-,-,TRBV27,CASSPIGVYQGTQYF,TGTGCCAGCAGTCCCATAGGGGTATATCAAGGGACCCAGTACTTC
TRBJ2-5,-,TRBD2,TRBV4-3,CASSQDRSSGWETQYF,TGCGCCAGCAGCCAAGATCGGTCTAGCGGGTGGGAGACCCAGTACTTC
TRBJ2-1,-,TRBD1,TRBV15,CATSALTGKYNEQFF,TGTGCCACCAGCGCCCTGACAGGGAAGTACAATGAGCAGTTCTTC
TRBJ2-1,-,TRBD1,TRBV4-1,CASRGTGGLDEQFF,TGCGCCAGCAGGGGGACAGGGGGCCTCGATGAGCAGTTCTTC
TRBJ1-1,-,-,TRBV2,CASSPGTEAFF,TGTGCCAGCAGTCCAGGGACTGAAGCTTTCTTT
TRBJ2-7,-,-,TRBV25-1,CASSELEAPREQYF,TGTGCCAGCAGTGAACTAGAAGCACCCCGCGAGCAGTACTTC
TRBJ2-1,-,-,TRBV5-1,CASSKPGGEQFF,TGCGCCAGCAGCAAACCAGGGGGGGAGCAGTTCTTC
TRBJ1-6,-,TRBD1,TRBV15,CATSRDQDRRAPLHF,TGTGCCACCAGCAGAGACCAGGACAGGAGAGCACCCCTCCACTTT
TRBJ1-1,once,-,TRBV5-1,CASSLDNRVVTEAFF,TGCGCCAGCAGCTTGGACAACAGGGTCGTCACTGAAGCTTTCTTT
TRBJ1-1,-,-,TRBV5-4,CASSLKGGNTEAFF,TGTGCCAGCAGCTTAAAAGGGGGGAACACTGAAGCTTTCTTT
TRBJ1-2,-,-,TRBV6-6,CASSQGGGRGYTF,TGTGCCAGCAGTCAAGGGGGGGGCCGGGGCTACACCTTC
TRBJ2-1,-,-,TRBV9,CASSVQGLIYNEQFF,TGTGCCAGCAGCGTGCAGGGTTTAATTTACAATGAGCAGTTCTTC
TRBJ2-3,-,TRBD2,TRBV9,CASSVEGTMSTDTQYF,TGTGCCAGCAGCGTAGAGGGGACTATGAGCACAGATACGCAGTATTTT
TRBJ2-2,-,-,TRBV6-5,CASRIRGGELFF,TGTGCCAGCAGAATCAGGGGAGGGGAGCTGTTTTTT
TRBJ1-1,few,TRBD1,TRBV18,CASTGALNTEAFF,TGTGCCAGTACAGGGGCCCTGAACACTGAAGCTTTCTTT
TRBJ1-5,-,-,TRBV15,CATSRKTTLDSNQPQHF,TGTGCCACCAGCCGTAAGACAACTCTGGATAGCAATCAGCCCCAGCATTTT
TRBJ1-5,-,-,TRBV4-2,CASSQGFGSDNQPQHF,TGTGCCAGCAGCCAAGGGTTCGGGTCAGACAATCAGCCCCAGCATTTT
TRBJ2-3,once,-,TRBV30,CAWSPGGVDTQYF,TGTGCCTGGAGCCCCGGGGGTGTAGATACGCAGTATTTT
TRBJ1-4,-,TRBD1,TRBV5-1,CASRRTTGGPNEKLFF,TGCGCCAGTAGAAGAACTACAGGGGGCCCTAATGAAAAACTGTTTTTT
TRBJ2-7,-,-,TRBV2,CASSGSSISYEQYF,TGTGCCAGCAGTGGCTCGTCTATCTCCTACGAGCAGTACTTC
TRBJ2-1,-,TRBD2,TRBV5-1,CASSLLADSYNEQFF,TGCGCCAGCAGCTTACTAGCGGACTCCTACAATGAGCAGTTCTTC
TRBJ2-5,-,TRBD2,TRBV29-1,CSHLSGKETQYF,TGCAGCCACCTTAGCGGGAAAGAGACCCAGTACTTC
TRBJ2-1,few,-,TRBV6-6,CASSYSRGGYNEQFF,TGTGCCAGCAGTTACTCGAGGGGAGGTTACAATGAGCAGTTCTTC
TRBJ1-5,-,TRBD1,TRBV7-9,CASSLAVGTGVSHQPQHF,TGTGCCAGCAGCTTAGCCGTCGGGACAGGGGTCTCGCATCAGCCCCAGCATTTT
TRBJ2-5,once,TRBD2,TRBV2,CASTMNRGGQETQYF,TGTGCCAGCACTATGAACCGGGGGGGCCAGGAGACCCAGTACTTC
TRBJ2-3,-,-,TRBV6-4,CASSEAGVTDTQYF,TGTGCCAGCAGTGAGGCCGGGGTCACAGATACGCAGTATTTT
TRBJ1-2,few,-,TRBV29-1,CSPGGLDGHGYTF,TGCAGCCCCGGCGGGCTCGATGGTCATGGCTACACCTTC